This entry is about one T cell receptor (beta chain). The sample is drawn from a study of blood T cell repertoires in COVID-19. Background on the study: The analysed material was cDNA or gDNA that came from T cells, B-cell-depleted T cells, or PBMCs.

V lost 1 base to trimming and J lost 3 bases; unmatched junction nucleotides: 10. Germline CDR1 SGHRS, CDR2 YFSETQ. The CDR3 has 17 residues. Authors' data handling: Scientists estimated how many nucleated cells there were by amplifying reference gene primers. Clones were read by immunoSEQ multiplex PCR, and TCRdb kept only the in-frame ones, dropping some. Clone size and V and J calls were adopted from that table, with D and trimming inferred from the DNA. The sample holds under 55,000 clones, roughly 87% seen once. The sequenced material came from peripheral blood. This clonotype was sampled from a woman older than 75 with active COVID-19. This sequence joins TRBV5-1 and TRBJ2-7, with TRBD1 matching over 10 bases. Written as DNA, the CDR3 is TGCGCCAGCAGCTTGTCCGTTTCCGGGACAGGGGTCTACGAGCAGTACTTC. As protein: CASSLSVSGTGVYEQYF. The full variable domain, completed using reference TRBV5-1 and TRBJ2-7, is KAGVTQTPRYLIKTRGQQVTLSCSPISGHRSVSWYQQTPGQGLQFLFEYFSETQRNKGNFPGRFSGRQFSNSRSEMNVSTLELGDSALYLCASSLSVSGTGVYEQYFGPGTRLTVT.